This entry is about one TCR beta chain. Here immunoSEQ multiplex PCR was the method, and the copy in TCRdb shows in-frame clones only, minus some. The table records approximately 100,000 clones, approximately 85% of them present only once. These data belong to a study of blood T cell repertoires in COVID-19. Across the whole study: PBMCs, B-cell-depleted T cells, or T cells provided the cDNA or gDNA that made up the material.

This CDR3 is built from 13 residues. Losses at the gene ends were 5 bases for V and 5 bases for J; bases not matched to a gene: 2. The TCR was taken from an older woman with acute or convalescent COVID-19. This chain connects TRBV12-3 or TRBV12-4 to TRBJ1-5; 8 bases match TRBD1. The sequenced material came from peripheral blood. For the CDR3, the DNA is TGTGCCAGCAGTCAGGGGGCTGATCAGCCCCAGCATTTT. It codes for CASSQGADQPQHF.